The sequence of this TCR beta chain was determined in a study of T-cell memory formation after mild COVID-19. TCRdb reanalysed the 5' RACE reads using MiXCR and keeps one entry per CDR3 protein. The table shows 89,000 or so distinct CDR3 sequences, with 10% to 15% occurring only once. Germline V gene lookup returns CDR1 SGHRS and CDR2 YFSETQ. Trimming removed 5 bases at V and 6 bases at J, with 9 bases between. This CDR3 spans 12 amino acids. The chain couples TRBV5-1 to TRBJ2-1, with D hard to call. The source is a man between 18 and 35 years old who had mild COVID-19 (a few samples of this study predate the infection). Cell type and time point are not known. The sequenced sample was PBMCs or a T cell subset sorted from them (not recorded which). CDR3 in amino acids: CASSRIINEQFF. The CDR3 nucleotides are TGCGCCAGCAGTCGGATAATCAATGAGCAGTTCTTC.